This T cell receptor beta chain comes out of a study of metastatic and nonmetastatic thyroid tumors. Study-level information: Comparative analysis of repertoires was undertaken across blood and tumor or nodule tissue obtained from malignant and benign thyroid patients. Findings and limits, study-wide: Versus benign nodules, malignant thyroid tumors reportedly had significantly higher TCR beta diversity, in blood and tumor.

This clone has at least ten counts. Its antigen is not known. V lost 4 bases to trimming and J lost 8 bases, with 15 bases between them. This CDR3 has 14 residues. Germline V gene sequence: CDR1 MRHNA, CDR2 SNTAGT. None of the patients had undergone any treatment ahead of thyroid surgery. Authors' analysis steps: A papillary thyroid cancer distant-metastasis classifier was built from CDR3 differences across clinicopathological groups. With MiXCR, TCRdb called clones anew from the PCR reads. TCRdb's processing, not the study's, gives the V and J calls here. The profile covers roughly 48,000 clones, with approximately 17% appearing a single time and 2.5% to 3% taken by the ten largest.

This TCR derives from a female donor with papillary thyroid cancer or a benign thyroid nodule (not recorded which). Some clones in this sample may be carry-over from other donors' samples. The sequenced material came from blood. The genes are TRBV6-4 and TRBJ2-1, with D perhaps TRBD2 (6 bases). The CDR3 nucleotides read TGTGCCAGCAGTGTGACGGGAGAGGGTGATGAGCAGTTCTTC. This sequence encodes CASSVTGEGDEQFF.